Sequencing of this TCR beta chain was carried out in a study of T cell responses to AZD1222 COVID-19 vaccine. Study-level points and caveats: Donors, mostly white British, included more females; clonal diversity was possibly underestimated.

Worth noting for this clone: Its antigen remains unknown.

The CDR3 totals 17 residues. Germline lookup yields CDR1 MGHRA and CDR2 YSYEKL. V lost 4 bases, J lost 1 base, and 19 bases lay in between. The assay was immunoSEQ multiplex PCR, and TCRdb's table has in-frame clones only and misses some. The sample shows roughly 130,000 clones, 75% to 90% of them seen only once. The source of this sequence is an adult in good health. The starting material was peripheral blood, obtained on day 0 of AZD1222 vaccination. V is TRBV4-1 and J is TRBJ1-1; TRBD1 is a possible D gene (6 bases). The chain's CDR3 is CASSLDPPGHGNTEAFF. As DNA, the CDR3 is TGCGCCAGCAGCCTAGATCCTCCGGGACACGGGAACACTGAAGCTTTCTTT.